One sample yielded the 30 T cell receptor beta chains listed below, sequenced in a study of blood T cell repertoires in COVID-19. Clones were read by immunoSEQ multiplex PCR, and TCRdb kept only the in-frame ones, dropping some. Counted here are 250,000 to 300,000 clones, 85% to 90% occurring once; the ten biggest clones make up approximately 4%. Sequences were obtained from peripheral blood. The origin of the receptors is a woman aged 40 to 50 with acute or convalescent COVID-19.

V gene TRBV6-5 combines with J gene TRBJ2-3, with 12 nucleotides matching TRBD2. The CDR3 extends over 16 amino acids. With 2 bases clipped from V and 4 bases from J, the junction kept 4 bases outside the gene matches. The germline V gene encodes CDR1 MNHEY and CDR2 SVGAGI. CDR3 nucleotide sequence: TGTGCCAGCAGTTACCTGACTAGCGGGGGATCAGATACGCAGTATTTT. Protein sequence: CASSYLTSGGSDTQYF.

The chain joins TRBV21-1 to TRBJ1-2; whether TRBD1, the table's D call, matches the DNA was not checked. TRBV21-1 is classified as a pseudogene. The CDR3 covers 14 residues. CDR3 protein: CASSKEGADYGYTF. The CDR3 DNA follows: TGTGCCAGCAGCAAAGAGGGGGCAGACTATGGCTACACCTTC.

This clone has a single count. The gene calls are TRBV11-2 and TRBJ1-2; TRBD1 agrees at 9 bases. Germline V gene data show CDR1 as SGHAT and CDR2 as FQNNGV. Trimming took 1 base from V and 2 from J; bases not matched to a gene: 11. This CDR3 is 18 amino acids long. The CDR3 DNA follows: TGTGCCAGCAGCTTAGCCGGGACAGGGCGGGTAGCGAACTATGGCTACACCTTC. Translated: CASSLAGTGRVANYGYTF.

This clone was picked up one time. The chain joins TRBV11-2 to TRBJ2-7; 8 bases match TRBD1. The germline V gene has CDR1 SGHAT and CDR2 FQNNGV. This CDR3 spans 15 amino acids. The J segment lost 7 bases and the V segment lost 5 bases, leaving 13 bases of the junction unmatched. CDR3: CASSPPSGQAREQYV. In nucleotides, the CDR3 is TGTGCCAGCAGCCCACCCTCGGGACAGGCGAGGGAGCAGTACGTC.

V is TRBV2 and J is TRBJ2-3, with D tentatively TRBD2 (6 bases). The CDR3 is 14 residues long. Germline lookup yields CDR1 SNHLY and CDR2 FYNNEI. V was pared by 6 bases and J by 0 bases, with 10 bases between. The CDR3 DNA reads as TGTGCCAGCAGAGGACGGGGGAGCACAGATACGCAGTATTTT. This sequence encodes CASRGRGSTDTQYF. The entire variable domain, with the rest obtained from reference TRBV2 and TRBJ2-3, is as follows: EPEVTQTPSHQVTQMGQEVILRCVPISNHLYFYWYRQILGQKVEFLVSFYNNEISEKSEIFDDQFSVERPDGSNFTLKIRSTKLEDSAMYFCASRGRGSTDTQYFGPGTRLTVL.

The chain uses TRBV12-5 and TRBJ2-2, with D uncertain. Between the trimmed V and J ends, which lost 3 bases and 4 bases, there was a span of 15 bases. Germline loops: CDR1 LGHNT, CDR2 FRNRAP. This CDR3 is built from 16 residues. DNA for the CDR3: TGTGCTAGTGGTTTTCGAGACTCCTCGCCCACCGGGGAGCTGTTTTTT. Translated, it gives CASGFRDSSPTGELFF.

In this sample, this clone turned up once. For the CDR3, the DNA is TGTGCCAGCAGCCCGGGCAGGGGCAACACTGAAGCTTTCTTT. Translated, it gives CASSPGRGNTEAFF. The J gene is TRBJ1-1, the V gene TRBV6-5; weak D call: TRBD1 (6 bases). The CDR3 has 14 amino acids. Germline lookup yields CDR1 MNHEY and CDR2 SVGAGI. Trimming removed 6 bases at V and 2 bases at J, with 13 bases between.

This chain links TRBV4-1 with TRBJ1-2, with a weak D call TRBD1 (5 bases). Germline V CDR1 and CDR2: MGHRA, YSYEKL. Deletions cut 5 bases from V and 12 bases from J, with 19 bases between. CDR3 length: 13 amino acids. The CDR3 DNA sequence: TGCGCCAGCAGCTACCGCCGCGGGACTAGCGACACCTTC. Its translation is CASSYRRGTSDTF.

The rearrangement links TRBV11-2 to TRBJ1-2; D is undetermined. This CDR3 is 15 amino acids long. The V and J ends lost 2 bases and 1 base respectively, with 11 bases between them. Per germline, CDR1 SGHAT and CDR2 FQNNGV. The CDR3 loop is CASSLNHGGNYGYTF. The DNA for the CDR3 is TGTGCCAGCAGCTTAAACCACGGCGGTAACTATGGCTACACCTTC. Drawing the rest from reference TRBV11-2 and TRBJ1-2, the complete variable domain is EAGVAQSPRYKIIEKRQSVAFWCNPISGHATLYWYQQILGQGPKLLIQFQNNGVVDDSQLPKDRFSAERLKGVDSTLKIQPAKLEDSAVYLCASSLNHGGNYGYTFGSGTRLTVV.

The CDR3 DNA reads as TGTGCCAGCAGGGAGGGGACAGTCCGAGAATTGCCCCAGCATTTT. Protein: CASREGTVRELPQHF. This chain joins TRBV2 and TRBJ1-5, with 7 bases identical to TRBD1. CDR1 is SNHLY and CDR2 is FYNNEI in the germline V gene. Germline trimming cut 6 bases from V and 9 bases from J; bases unmatched to any gene: 14. The CDR3 loop spans 15 amino acids.

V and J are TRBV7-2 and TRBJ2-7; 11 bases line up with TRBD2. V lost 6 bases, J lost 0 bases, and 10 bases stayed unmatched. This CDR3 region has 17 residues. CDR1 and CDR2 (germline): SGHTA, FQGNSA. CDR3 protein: CASSPSGGPYLSYEQYV. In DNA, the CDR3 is TGTGCCAGCAGTCCTAGCGGGGGGCCCTACCTCTCCTACGAGCAGTACGTC.

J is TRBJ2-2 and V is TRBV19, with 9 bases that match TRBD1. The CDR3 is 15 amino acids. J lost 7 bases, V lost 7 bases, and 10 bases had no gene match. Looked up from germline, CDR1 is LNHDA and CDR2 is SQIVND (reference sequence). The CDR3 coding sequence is TGTGCCAGTAAAGTCCGGGACAGGGAAGTCGGGGAGCTGTTTTTT. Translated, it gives CASKVRDREVGELFF.

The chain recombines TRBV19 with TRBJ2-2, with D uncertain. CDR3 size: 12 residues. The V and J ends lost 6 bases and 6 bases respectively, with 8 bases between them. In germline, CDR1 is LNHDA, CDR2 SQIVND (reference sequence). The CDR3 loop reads CASSQWPGELFF. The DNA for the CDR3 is TGTGCCAGTAGCCAGTGGCCCGGGGAGCTGTTTTTT.

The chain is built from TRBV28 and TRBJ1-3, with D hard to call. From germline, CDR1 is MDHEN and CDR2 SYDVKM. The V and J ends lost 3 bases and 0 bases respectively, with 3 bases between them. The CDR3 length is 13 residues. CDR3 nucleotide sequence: TGTGCCAGCAGTTTCGGCTCTGGAAACACCATATATTTT. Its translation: CASSFGSGNTIYF.

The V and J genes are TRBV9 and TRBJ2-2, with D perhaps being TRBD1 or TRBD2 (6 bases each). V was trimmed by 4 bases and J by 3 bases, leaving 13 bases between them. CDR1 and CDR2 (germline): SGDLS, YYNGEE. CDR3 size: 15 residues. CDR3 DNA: TGTGCCAGCAGCTTAGGAGGGGGTCACACCGGGGAGCTGTTTTTT. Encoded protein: CASSLGGGHTGELFF.

The CDR3 sequence is CASGQGAHTETQYF. The CDR3 DNA follows: TGTGCCAGCGGACAGGGGGCGCATACGGAGACCCAGTACTTC. The V and J genes are TRBV2 and TRBJ2-5, with 11 bases matching TRBD1. The CDR3 length is 14 residues. Germline V gives CDR1 SNHLY, CDR2 FYNNEI. Trimming cost V 8 bases and J 5 bases; bases outside gene matches: 7.

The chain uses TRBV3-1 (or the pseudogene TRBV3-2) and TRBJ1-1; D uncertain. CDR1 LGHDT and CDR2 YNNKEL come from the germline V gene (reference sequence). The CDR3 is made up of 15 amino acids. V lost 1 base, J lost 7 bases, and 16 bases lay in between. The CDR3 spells CASSQALLSRFEAFF. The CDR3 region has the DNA TGTGCCAGCAGCCAAGCCCTGTTATCCAGGTTTGAAGCTTTCTTT.

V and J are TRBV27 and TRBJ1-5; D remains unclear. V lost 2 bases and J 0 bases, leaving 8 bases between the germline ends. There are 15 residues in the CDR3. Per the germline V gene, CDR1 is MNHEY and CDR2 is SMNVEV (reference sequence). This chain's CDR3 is CASSLGGNSNQPQHF. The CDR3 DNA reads TGTGCCAGCAGTTTAGGAGGGAATAGCAATCAGCCCCAGCATTTT.

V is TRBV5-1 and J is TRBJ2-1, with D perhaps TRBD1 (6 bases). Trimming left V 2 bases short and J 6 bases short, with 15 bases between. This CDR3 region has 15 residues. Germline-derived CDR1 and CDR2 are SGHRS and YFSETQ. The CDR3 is CASSFRQGISNEQFF. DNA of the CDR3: TGCGCCAGCAGCTTTCGGCAGGGGATAAGCAATGAGCAGTTCTTC.

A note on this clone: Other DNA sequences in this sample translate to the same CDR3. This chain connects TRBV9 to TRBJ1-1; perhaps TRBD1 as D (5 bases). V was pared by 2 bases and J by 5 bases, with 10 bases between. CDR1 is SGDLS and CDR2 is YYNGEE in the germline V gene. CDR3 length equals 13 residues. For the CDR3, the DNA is TGTGCCAGCAGCGTTGGAGGGGCGACTGAAGCTTTCTTT. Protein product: CASSVGGATEAFF.

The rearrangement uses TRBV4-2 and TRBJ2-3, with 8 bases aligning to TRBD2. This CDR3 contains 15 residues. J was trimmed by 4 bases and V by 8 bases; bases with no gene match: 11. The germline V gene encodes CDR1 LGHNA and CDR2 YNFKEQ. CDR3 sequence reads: CASWGGGGTADTQYF. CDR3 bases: TGTGCCAGCTGGGGGGGCGGGGGGACCGCAGATACGCAGTATTTT.

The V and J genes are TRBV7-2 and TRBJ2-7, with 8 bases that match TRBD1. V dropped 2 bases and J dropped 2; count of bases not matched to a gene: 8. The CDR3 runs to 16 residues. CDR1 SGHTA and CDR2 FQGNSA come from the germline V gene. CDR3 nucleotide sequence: TGTGCCAGCAGCTTATCCGGACAGGGAACCGCCTACGAGCAGTACGTC. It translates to CASSLSGQGTAYEQYV.

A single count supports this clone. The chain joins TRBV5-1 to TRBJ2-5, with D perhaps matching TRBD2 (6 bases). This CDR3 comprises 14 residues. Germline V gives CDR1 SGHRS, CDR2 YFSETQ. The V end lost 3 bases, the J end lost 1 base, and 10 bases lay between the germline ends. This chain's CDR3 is CASSSPGVQETQYF. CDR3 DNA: TGCGCCAGCAGCTCCCCGGGGGTCCAAGAGACCCAGTACTTC.

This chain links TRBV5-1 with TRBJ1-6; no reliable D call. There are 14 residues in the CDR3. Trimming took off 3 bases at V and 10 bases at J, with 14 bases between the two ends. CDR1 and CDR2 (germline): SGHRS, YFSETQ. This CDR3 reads CASSSGLGGSPLHF. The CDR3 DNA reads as TGCGCCAGCAGCTCAGGACTGGGTGGATCACCCCTCCACTTT.

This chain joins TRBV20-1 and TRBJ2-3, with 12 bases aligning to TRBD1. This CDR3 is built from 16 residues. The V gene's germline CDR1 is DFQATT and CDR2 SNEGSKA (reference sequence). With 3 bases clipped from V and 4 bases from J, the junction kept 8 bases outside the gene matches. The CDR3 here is CSASDWGTGGADTQYF. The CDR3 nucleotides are TGCAGTGCTAGTGATTGGGGGACAGGGGGCGCAGATACGCAGTATTTT.

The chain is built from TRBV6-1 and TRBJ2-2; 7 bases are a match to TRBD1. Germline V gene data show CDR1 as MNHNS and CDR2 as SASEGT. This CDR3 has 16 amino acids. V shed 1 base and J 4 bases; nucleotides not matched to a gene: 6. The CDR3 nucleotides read TGTGCCAGCAGTGAAGGAGGGGGCTGGGGCACCGGGGAGCTGTTTTTT. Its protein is CASSEGGGWGTGELFF.

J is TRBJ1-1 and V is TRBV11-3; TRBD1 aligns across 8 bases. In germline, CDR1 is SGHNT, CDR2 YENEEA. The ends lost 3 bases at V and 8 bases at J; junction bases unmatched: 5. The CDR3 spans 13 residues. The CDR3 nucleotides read TGTGCCAGCAGCTTGGATCGGACAGGGGAAGCTTTCTTT. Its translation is CASSLDRTGEAFF.

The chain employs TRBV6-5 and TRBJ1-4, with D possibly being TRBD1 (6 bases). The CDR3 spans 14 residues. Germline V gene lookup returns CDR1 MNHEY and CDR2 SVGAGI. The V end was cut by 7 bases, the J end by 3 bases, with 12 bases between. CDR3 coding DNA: TGTGCCAGCAATGGACAGTCAGCTAATGAAAAACTGTTTTTT. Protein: CASNGQSANEKLFF.

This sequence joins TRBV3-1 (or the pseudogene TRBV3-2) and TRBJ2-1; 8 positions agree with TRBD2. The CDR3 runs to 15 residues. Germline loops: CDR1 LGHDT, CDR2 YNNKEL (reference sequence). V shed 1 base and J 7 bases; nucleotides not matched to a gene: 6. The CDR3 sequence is CASSQVSGGSNEQFF. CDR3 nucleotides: TGTGCCAGCAGCCAAGTCAGCGGGGGCTCGAATGAGCAGTTCTTC.

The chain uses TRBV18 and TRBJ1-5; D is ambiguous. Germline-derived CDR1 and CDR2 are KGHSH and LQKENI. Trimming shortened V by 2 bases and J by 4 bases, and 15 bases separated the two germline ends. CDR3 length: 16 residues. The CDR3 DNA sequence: TGTGCCAGCTCACCAAATGGAGTGACGGAGAATCAGCCCCAGCATTTT. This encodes CASSPNGVTENQPQHF.